The entry below describes one T cell receptor beta chain. The data derive from a study of blood T cell repertoires in COVID-19. TCRdb's copy holds only in-frame clones and misses some; the assay was immunoSEQ multiplex PCR. The profile covers 60,000 to 80,000 clones, with around 82% appearing a single time and approximately 8.8% taken by the ten largest. The CDR3 contains 12 residues. V shed 11 bases and J 3 bases; nucleotides not matched to a gene: 3. Germline V gene sequence: CDR1 SNHLY, CDR2 FYNNEI. The rearrangement uses TRBV2 and TRBJ2-3; TRBD2 aligns across 9 bases. The clonotype comes from a man over 45 with active COVID-19. Sequenced: peripheral blood. CDR3 residues: CAAGGRTDTQYF. In DNA, the CDR3 is TGTGCCGCGGGGGGGAGGACAGATACGCAGTATTTT.